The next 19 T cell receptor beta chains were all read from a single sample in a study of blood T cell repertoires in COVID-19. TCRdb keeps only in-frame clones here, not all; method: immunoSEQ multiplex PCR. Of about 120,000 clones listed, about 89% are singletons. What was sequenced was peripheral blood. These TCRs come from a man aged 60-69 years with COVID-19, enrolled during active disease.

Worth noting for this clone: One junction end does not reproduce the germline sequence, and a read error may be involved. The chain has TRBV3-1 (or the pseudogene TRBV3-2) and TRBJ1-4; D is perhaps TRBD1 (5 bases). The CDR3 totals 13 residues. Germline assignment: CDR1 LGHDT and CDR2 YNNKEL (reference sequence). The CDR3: CASSQRWGELSIF. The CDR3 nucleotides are TGTGCCAGCAGCCAACGATGGGGCGAACTATCGATTTTT.

CDR3 nucleotides: TGTGCCAGCAGTCCCAGGAGGAAGGACAGGGAAGGCTACACCTTC. Translation: CASSPRRKDREGYTF. The rearrangement links TRBV28 to TRBJ1-2; 8 bases agree with TRBD1. The V segment lost 5 bases and the J segment 8 bases; nucleotides outside the gene matches: 13. The germline V gene encodes CDR1 MDHEN and CDR2 SYDVKM. The CDR3 sequence is 15 residues long.

The CDR3 DNA reads as TGTGCCAGCAGCTCCCCCGGACAGGGGGACTATGGCTACACCTTC. It encodes CASSSPGQGDYGYTF. The chain recombines TRBV13 with TRBJ1-2; 10 nucleotides align to TRBD1. CDR3 length: 15 residues. The germline gives CDR1 PRHDT, CDR2 FYEKMQ (reference sequence). The V segment lost 4 bases and the J segment 3 bases; nucleotides outside the gene matches: 5.

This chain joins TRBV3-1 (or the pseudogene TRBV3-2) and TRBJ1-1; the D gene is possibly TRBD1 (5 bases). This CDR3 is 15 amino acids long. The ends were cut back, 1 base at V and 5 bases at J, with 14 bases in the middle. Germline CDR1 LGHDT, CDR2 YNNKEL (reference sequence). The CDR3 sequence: CASSQARGGRTEAFF. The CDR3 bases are TGTGCCAGCAGCCAAGCCCGGGGGGGGAGGACTGAAGCTTTCTTT.

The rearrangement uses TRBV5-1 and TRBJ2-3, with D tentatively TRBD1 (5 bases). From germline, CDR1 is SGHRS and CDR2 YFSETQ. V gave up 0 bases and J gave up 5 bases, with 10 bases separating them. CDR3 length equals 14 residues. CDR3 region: CASSLGQMGDTQYF. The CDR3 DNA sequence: TGCGCCAGCAGCTTGGGACAGATGGGAGATACGCAGTATTTT.

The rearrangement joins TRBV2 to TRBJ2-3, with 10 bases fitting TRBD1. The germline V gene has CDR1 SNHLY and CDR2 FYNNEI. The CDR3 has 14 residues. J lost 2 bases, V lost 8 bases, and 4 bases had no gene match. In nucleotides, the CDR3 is TGTGCCAGCCTCGACAGGGGGCTCACAGATACGCAGTATTTT. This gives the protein CASLDRGLTDTQYF.

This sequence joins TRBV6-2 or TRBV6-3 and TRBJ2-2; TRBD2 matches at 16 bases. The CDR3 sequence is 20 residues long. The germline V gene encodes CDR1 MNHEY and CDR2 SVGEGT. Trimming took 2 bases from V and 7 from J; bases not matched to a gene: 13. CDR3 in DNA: TGTGCCAGCAGTTACGCTACCGGGACTAGCGGGGGGGCCGTGGTCGGGGAGCTGTTTTTT. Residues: CASSYATGTSGGAVVGELFF.

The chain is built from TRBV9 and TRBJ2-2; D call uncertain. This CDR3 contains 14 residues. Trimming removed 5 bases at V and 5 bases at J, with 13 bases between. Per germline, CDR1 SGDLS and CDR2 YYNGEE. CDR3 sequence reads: CASRGGSRTGELFF. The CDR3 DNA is TGTGCCAGCAGGGGTGGGTCGAGGACCGGGGAGCTGTTTTTT.

The CDR3 region is CASMAGSSSYNEQFF. CDR3 DNA: TGTGCCAGCATGGCGGGGTCGAGCTCCTACAATGAGCAGTTCTTC. V is TRBV5-4 and J is TRBJ2-1; D possibly corresponds to TRBD2 (6 bases). Per germline, CDR1 SGHNT and CDR2 YYREEE (reference sequence). V shed 6 bases and J shed 0 bases, with 13 bases lying between them. The CDR3 runs 15 residues. Together with reference TRBV5-4 and TRBJ2-1, the CDR3 gives the full variable domain: ETGVTQSPTHLIKTRGQQVTLRCSSQSGHNTVSWYQQALGQGPQFIFQYYREEENGRGNFPPRFSGLQFPNYSSELNVNALELDDSALYLCASMAGSSSYNEQFFGPGTRLTVL.

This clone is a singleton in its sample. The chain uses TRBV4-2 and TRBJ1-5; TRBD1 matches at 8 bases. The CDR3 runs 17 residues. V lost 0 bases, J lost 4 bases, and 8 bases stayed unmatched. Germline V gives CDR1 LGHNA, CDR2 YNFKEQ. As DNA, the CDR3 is TGTGCCAGCAGCCAAGAGGTACCGGGGACAGGTAATCAGCCCCAGCATTTT. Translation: CASSQEVPGTGNQPQHF.

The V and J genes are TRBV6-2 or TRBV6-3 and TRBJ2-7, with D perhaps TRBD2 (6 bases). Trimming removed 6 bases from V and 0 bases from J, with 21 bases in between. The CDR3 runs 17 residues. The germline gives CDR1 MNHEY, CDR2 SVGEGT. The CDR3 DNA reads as TGTGCCAGCAGCCCTCTAGGAGGGGTCGGGGCCTCCTACGAGCAGTACTTC. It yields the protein CASSPLGGVGASYEQYF.

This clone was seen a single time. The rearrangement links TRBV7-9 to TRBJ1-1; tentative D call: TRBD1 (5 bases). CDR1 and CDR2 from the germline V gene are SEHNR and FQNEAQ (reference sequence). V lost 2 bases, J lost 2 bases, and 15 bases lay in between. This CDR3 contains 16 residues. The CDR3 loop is CASSLRGGSSNTEAFF. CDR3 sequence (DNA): TGTGCCAGCAGCTTAAGGGGAGGGAGCAGTAACACTGAAGCTTTCTTT.

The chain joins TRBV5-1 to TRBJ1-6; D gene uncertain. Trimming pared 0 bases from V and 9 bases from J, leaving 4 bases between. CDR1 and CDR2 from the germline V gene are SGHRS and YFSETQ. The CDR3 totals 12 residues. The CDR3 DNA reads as TGCGCCAGCAGCTTGGACTTTTCACCCCTCCACTTT. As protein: CASSLDFSPLHF.

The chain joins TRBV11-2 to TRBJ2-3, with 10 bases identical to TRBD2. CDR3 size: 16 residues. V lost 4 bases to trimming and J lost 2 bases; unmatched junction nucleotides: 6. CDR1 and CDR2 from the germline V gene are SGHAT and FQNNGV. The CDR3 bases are TGTGCCAGCAGCTACAGGACTAGCGGTCCCACAGATACGCAGTATTTT. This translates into CASSYRTSGPTDTQYF.

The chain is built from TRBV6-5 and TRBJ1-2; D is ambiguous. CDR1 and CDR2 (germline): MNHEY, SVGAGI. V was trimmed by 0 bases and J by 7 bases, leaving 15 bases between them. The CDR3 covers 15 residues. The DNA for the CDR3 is TGTGCCAGCAGTTACTCGAGGGCCTCAAGGAGTGGCTACACCTTC. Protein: CASSYSRASRSGYTF.

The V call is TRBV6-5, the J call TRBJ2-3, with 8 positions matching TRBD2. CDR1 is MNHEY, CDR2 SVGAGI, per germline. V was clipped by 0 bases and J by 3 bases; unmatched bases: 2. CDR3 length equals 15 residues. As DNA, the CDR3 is TGTGCCAGCAGTTACTCAGCGGGGGCGACAGATACGCAGTATTTT. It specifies CASSYSAGATDTQYF.

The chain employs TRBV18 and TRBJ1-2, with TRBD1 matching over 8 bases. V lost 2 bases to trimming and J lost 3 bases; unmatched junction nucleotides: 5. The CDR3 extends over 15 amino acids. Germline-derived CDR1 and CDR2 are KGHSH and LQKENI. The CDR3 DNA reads TGTGCCAGCTCACCAGGACAGGGAATAGACTATGGCTACACCTTC. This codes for CASSPGQGIDYGYTF.

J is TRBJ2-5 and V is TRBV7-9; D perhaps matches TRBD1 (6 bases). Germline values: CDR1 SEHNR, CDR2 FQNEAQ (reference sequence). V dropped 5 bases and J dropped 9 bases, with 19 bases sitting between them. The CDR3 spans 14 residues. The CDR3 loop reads CASSDTDGPGAQYF. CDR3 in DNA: TGTGCCAGCAGCGATACCGACGGTCCAGGGGCCCAGTACTTC.

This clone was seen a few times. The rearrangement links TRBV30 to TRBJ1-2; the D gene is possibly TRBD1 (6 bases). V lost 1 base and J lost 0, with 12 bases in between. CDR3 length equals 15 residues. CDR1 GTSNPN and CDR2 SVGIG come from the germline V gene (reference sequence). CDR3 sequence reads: CAWSAGTLPNYGYTF. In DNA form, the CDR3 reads TGTGCCTGGAGTGCAGGGACACTCCCTAACTATGGCTACACCTTC.